The source of this TCR beta chain is a study of identical twins. Points from the study as a whole: Researchers caution that invariant MAIT and iNKT cells could partly confound zero-insertion analyses. Cord blood's abundant beta clonotypes had fewer insertions, unlike memory repertoires. Cross-sectional statistics underpinned the conclusions; the same donors were not followed.

This clonotype was counted a few times. What it recognizes is unknown. After template switching added a universal primer site, the resulting cDNA carried unique molecular identifiers. One entry per CDR3 protein, called by TCRdb with MiXCR from the 5' RACE reads. This table holds approximately 240,000 distinct CDR3 sequences, roughly an eighth found once. Germline CDR1 LNHDA, CDR2 SQIVND (reference sequence). The CDR3 runs to 15 residues. Between the trimmed V and J ends, which lost 6 bases and 0 bases, there was a span of 15 bases. This TCR came from a woman aged 18 to 35 in good health. The chain links TRBV19 to TRBJ2-7; perhaps TRBD1 as D (5 bases). Sequenced input: memory (CD45RO+) T cells sorted from blood. The CDR3 DNA is TGTGCCAGTAGCACGACAGAAATGATCTCCTACGAGCAGTACTTC. It codes for CASSTTEMISYEQYF.